These 20 T cell receptor beta chains share one sample of origin, sequenced in a study of control samples from healthy donors and cancer patients (dated by TCRdb to about 2020). The library was produced with the immunoSEQ multiplex PCR assay. Entries here come from immuneACCESS through TCRdb and include only in-frame sequences with V and J called. Some clones fail to appear in such tables; in the studies checked, an unresolved V gene covers under half of the shortfall, and the cause of the remainder is unknown. Recorded for this sample are about 150,000 clones; roughly 94% of them occurred a single time. 13% to 15% of the sample lies in the top ten. The material sequenced was PBMCs. The receptors here all came from a man aged 55 to 70 with colorectal cancer.

This chain connects TRBV5-6 to TRBJ1-5; TRBD1 agrees at 7 bases. The germline CDR1 and CDR2 sequences are SGHDT and YYEEEE. V shed 1 base and J 3 bases; nucleotides not matched to a gene: 4. This CDR3 region has 15 residues. CDR3 nucleotides: TGTGCCAGCAGCTTGCGGACAGGCTCCAATCAGCCCCAGCATTTT. This gives the protein CASSLRTGSNQPQHF.

The CDR3 nucleotides are TGTGCCAGCAGTTACGTCCGGGGGAACACTGAAGCTTTCTTT. Its translation is CASSYVRGNTEAFF. V is TRBV6-5 and J is TRBJ1-1; D remains unclear. CDR1 is MNHEY and CDR2 is SVGAGI in the germline V gene. Trimming took off 2 bases at V and 1 base at J, with 8 bases between the two ends. This CDR3 has 14 amino acids.

The V and J genes are TRBV4-2 and TRBJ2-3; TRBD2 matches 13 bases. V shed 4 bases, J shed 6 bases, and the junction held 10 bases outside the gene matches. Per germline, CDR1 LGHNA and CDR2 YNFKEQ. CDR3 length: 17 amino acids. In nucleotides, the CDR3 is TGTGCCAGCAGCCCTCAACTAGCGGGGGGGCCTAGCGATACGCAGTATTTT. Encoded protein: CASSPQLAGGPSDTQYF.

This chain joins TRBV5-1 and TRBJ2-2, with TRBD2 matching 11 bases. CDR1 and CDR2 (germline): SGHRS, YFSETQ. This CDR3 region has 17 residues. Germline trimming cut 0 bases from V and 7 bases from J; bases unmatched to any gene: 8. This chain's CDR3 is CASSLEGSGGADGELFF. The CDR3 nucleotides are TGCGCCAGCAGCTTGGAAGGTAGCGGGGGGGCCGACGGGGAGCTGTTTTTT.

The J gene is TRBJ2-7, the V gene TRBV30; 9 nucleotides agree with TRBD2. J was trimmed by 4 bases and V by 5 bases; bases with no gene match: 3. This CDR3 is 12 amino acids long. Germline CDR1 reads GTSNPN; CDR2 reads SVGIG (reference sequence). DNA of the CDR3: TGTGCCTGGGCGGCGGGGGGGTACGAGCAGTACTTC. Its translation: CAWAAGGYEQYF.

The chain couples TRBV10-2 to TRBJ1-1; D is ambiguous. CDR1 WSHSY and CDR2 SAAADI come from the germline V gene. The CDR3 totals 13 residues. Between the trimmed V and J ends, which lost 6 bases and 2 bases, there was a span of 10 bases. In DNA form, the CDR3 reads TGCGCCAGCAGGTTCGAGATAAACACTGAAGCTTTCTTT. Amino acids: CASRFEINTEAFF.

The rearrangement uses TRBV24-1 and TRBJ2-5; TRBD1 agrees at 11 bases. The CDR3 length is 16 residues. Germline V lookup: CDR1 KGHDR, CDR2 SFDVKD. Germline trimming cut 5 bases from V and 2 bases from J; bases unmatched to any gene: 6. CDR3 nucleotide sequence: TGTGCCACCAGTGGGGGAGGACAGGGGGCACAAGAGACCCAGTACTTC. Translated: CATSGGGQGAQETQYF.

The gene calls are TRBV27 and TRBJ1-2, with 8 bases aligning to TRBD1. Germline CDR1 reads MNHEY; CDR2 reads SMNVEV (reference sequence). The V and J ends lost 9 bases and 7 bases, in that order; junction bases with no gene match: 7. CDR3 length equals 12 residues. In DNA form, the CDR3 reads TGTGCCAGTATATCCGGGACAGGTGGCTACACCTTC. Its protein is CASISGTGGYTF.

This chain links TRBV5-1 with TRBJ2-3, with 15 bases matching TRBD2. In germline, CDR1 is SGHRS, CDR2 YFSETQ. The CDR3 consists of 17 residues. The ends lost 3 bases at V and 6 bases at J; junction bases unmatched: 8. CDR3 nucleotides: TGCGCCAGCAGCTACTGGACTAGCGGGGGGGCCGGCGATACGCAGTATTTT. Protein sequence: CASSYWTSGGAGDTQYF.

The rearrangement links TRBV29-1 to TRBJ2-2, with 11 nucleotides matching TRBD1. Germline lookup yields CDR1 SQVTM and CDR2 ANQGSEA. After removal of 7 bases from V and 0 bases from J, the junction contained 4 bases not matched to a gene. CDR3 size: 15 residues. CDR3 in DNA: TGCAGCGCCCGGACAGGGGGCGCGAACACCGGGGAGCTGTTTTTT. The encoded protein is CSARTGGANTGELFF.

This chain connects TRBV7-2 to TRBJ2-3, with 9 positions matching TRBD2. J gave up 5 bases and V 3 bases, and 15 bases lay outside the gene matches. The V gene's germline CDR1 is SGHTA and CDR2 FQGNSA. The length of the CDR3 is 18 residues. CDR3 residues: CASSFQYVRGGAKDTQYF. The CDR3, as DNA: TGTGCCAGCAGCTTCCAATATGTGCGGGGGGGCGCGAAAGATACGCAGTATTTT.

The CDR3, as DNA: TGTGCCAGCAGCCACCTCGTGACGGGGAACACAGATACGCAGTATTTT. Translated, it gives CASSHLVTGNTDTQYF. This sequence joins TRBV3-1 (or the pseudogene TRBV3-2) and TRBJ2-3; a weak D match, TRBD2 (5 bases). V was trimmed by 3 bases and J by 2 bases, leaving 15 bases between them. The germline gives CDR1 LGHDT, CDR2 YNNKEL (reference sequence). This CDR3 comprises 16 residues.

This clone has just a few counts. The chain has TRBV5-3 and TRBJ1-2; TRBD1 matches 8 bases. TRBV5-3 is flagged as an ORF with uncertain function. The ends lost 4 bases at V and 3 bases at J; junction bases unmatched: 8. The CDR3 is made up of 15 amino acids. The DNA of the CDR3 is TGTGCCAGAAGCCGGAGGACGACAGGGGACTATGGCTACACCTTC. Translated: CARSRRTTGDYGYTF.

V is TRBV7-2 and J is TRBJ2-7, with 7 bases that match TRBD2. The CDR3 sequence is 13 residues long. V gave up 2 bases and J gave up 5 bases; unmatched junction bases: 3. Germline loops: CDR1 SGHTA, CDR2 FQGNSA. DNA for the CDR3: TGTGCCAGCAGCTTACTGACTAGCCACGAGCAGTACTTC. Translation gives CASSLLTSHEQYF.

The chain carries TRBV9 and TRBJ1-3; 7 bases are a match to TRBD1. Germline V CDR1 and CDR2: SGDLS, YYNGEE. V gave up 3 bases and J gave up 0 bases; unmatched junction bases: 0. The CDR3 contains 14 residues. Here the CDR3 reads CASSGDSSGNTIYF. Here the CDR3 DNA reads TGTGCCAGCAGCGGGGACAGCTCTGGAAACACCATATATTTT. Full variable domain (rest looked up from reference TRBV9 and TRBJ1-3): DSGVTQTPKHLITATGQRVTLRCSPRSGDLSVYWYQQSLDQGLQFLIQYYNGEERAKGNILERFSAQQFPDLHSELNLSSLELGDSALYFCASSGDSSGNTIYFGEGSWLTVV.

The chain recombines TRBV27 with TRBJ2-7; D call uncertain. Germline-derived CDR1 and CDR2 are MNHEY and SMNVEV (reference sequence). V lost 2 bases, J lost 3 bases, and 8 bases lay in between. CDR3 length equals 13 residues. The CDR3 nucleotides read TGTGCCAGCAGTTTAAGGGATTACTACGAGCAGTACTTC. Translating it yields CASSLRDYYEQYF.

The rearrangement uses TRBV6-5 and TRBJ2-3; the match to TRBD2 covers 8 bases. Germline values: CDR1 MNHEY, CDR2 SVGAGI. There are 16 residues in the CDR3. V shed 2 bases, J shed 0 bases, and the junction held 4 bases outside the gene matches. This CDR3 reads CASSYRGGPSTDTQYF. For the CDR3, the DNA is TGTGCCAGCAGTTACCGCGGGGGGCCTAGCACAGATACGCAGTATTTT.

The CDR3 DNA sequence: TGTGCCAGTAGACCCAGGAGCTCCTACAATGAGCAGTTCTTC. It encodes CASRPRSSYNEQFF. The V call is TRBV2, the J call TRBJ2-1, with unresolved D. Germline CDR1 SNHLY, CDR2 FYNNEI. The CDR3 is made up of 14 amino acids. V lost 9 bases, J lost 0 bases, and 12 bases lay in between.

The rearrangement uses TRBV24-1 and TRBJ2-6; either TRBD1 or TRBD2 may supply D (6 bases each). V dropped 4 bases and J dropped 4 bases, with 10 bases sitting between them. Germline CDR1 reads KGHDR; CDR2 reads SFDVKD. This CDR3 is built from 15 residues. In DNA, the CDR3 is TGTGCCACCAGTGAAGGGGGGACCGGGGCCAACGTCCTGACTTTC. The encoded protein is CATSEGGTGANVLTF.

The table lists this clone with a count of one. Here the CDR3 reads CASARTGSGNTIYF. The CDR3, as DNA: TGTGCCAGCGCCCGAACAGGGTCTGGAAACACCATATATTTT. This sequence joins TRBV9 and TRBJ1-3; possibly TRBD1 for D (6 bases). The ends were cut back, 7 bases at V and 1 base at J, with 12 bases in the middle. Germline loops: CDR1 SGDLS, CDR2 YYNGEE. The CDR3 sequence is 14 residues long.